Shown below are 24 T cell receptor beta chains from a single sample sequenced in a study of blood T cells in healthy people across ages. The use of a sample-barcoded 5' primer and a J-beta primer mix characterized a second PCR of 7 to 11 cycles. TCRdb processed the 5' RACE reads anew with MiXCR; each CDR3 protein has one entry. The table shows around 870,000 distinct CDR3 sequences, with around 30% occurring only once. Sequencing input: blood. The receptor source for this set is a woman over 75 in good health.

This clonotype showed up just a few times. This sequence joins TRBV11-2 and TRBJ2-7, with 11 bases identical to TRBD1. The CDR3 runs to 16 residues. Germline CDR1 is SGHAT and CDR2 is FQNNGV. The V and J ends lost 4 bases and 4 bases, in that order; junction bases with no gene match: 9. CDR3 residues: CASSSRPGQGVYEQYF. CDR3 sequence (DNA): TGTGCCAGCAGCTCTAGACCGGGACAGGGGGTGTACGAGCAGTACTTC.

This clonotype was seen ten or more times. The chain recombines TRBV6-2 or TRBV6-3 with TRBJ2-3, with 13 bases aligning to TRBD2. After removal of 4 bases from V and 2 bases from J, the junction contained 9 bases not matched to a gene. This CDR3 has 18 residues. Germline values: CDR1 MNHEY, CDR2 SVGEGT. The CDR3 loop reads CASSSGTSGAIITDTQYF. As DNA, the CDR3 is TGTGCCAGCAGTTCGGGGACTAGCGGGGCGATAATCACAGATACGCAGTATTTT.

V and J are TRBV20-1 and TRBJ1-1, with D perhaps TRBD1 (5 bases). The CDR3 contains 13 residues. Germline V gene lookup returns CDR1 DFQATT and CDR2 SNEGSKA (reference sequence). V was pared by 4 bases and J by 5 bases, with 14 bases between. CDR3 sequence reads: CSAMGGSYTEAFF. The CDR3 DNA reads as TGCAGTGCTATGGGGGGGAGTTATACTGAAGCTTTCTTT.

This clonotype was seen a single time. CDR3 protein: CASSATARGENEQYF. For the CDR3, the DNA is TGTGCCAGCAGCGCTACGGCGCGGGGAGAGAATGAGCAGTACTTC. This chain connects TRBV11-2 to TRBJ2-1; D is perhaps TRBD2 (6 bases). The J call may not be correct, given that the DNA end is closer to TRBJ2-7. The CDR3 covers 15 residues. CDR1 is SGHAT, CDR2 FQNNGV, per germline.

This clonotype has ten or more counts. This chain joins TRBV5-1 and TRBJ1-4; D is unclear. Germline V gives CDR1 SGHRS, CDR2 YFSETQ. Trimming cost V 2 bases and J 8 bases, with 13 bases left between them. CDR3 length: 14 residues. The CDR3: CASSLRVGDEKLFF. The CDR3 nucleotides read TGCGCCAGCAGCTTACGGGTTGGCGACGAAAAACTGTTTTTT.

This clonotype was found many times. This chain links TRBV5-1 with TRBJ2-5; D is ambiguous. V shed 2 bases and J shed 2 bases, with 10 bases lying between them. This CDR3 has 14 amino acids. Germline V gives CDR1 SGHRS, CDR2 YFSETQ. The CDR3 DNA reads TGCGCCAGCAGCTTCCCGGCCAGACAAGAGACCCAGTACTTC. This gives the protein CASSFPARQETQYF.

Many counts were recorded for this clonotype. V usage is TRBV6-2 or TRBV6-3 and J usage is TRBJ2-5; 8 nucleotides align to TRBD1. Germline V gene sequence: CDR1 MNHEY, CDR2 SVGEGT. The CDR3 spans 17 residues. The V gene end was trimmed by 0 bases and the J gene end by 5 bases; junction bases not matched to a gene: 11. In DNA form, the CDR3 reads TGTGCCAGCAGTTACTCGATTAGGCAGGGGGCTCGGGAGACCCAGTACTTC. Encoded protein: CASSYSIRQGARETQYF.

This clonotype was seen a few times. An end of the junction differs from the germline gene, which may be a read error. The rearrangement links TRBV5-1 to TRBJ2-1, with TRBD1 identical over 7 bases. The CDR3 spans 14 residues. Germline V gene lookup returns CDR1 SGHRS and CDR2 YFSETQ. Here the CDR3 DNA reads TGCGCCGGCAGCCTGGGGGACAGCCAAGAGACCCAGTTCTTC. Residues: CAGSLGDSQETQFF.

In this sample, this clonotype turned up many times. The chain carries TRBV12-3 or TRBV12-4 and TRBJ2-3, with D maybe TRBD1 (5 bases). Trimming left V 7 bases short and J 8 bases short, with 10 bases between. The CDR3 runs to 11 residues. This CDR3 reads CASTQGVTQYF. As DNA, the CDR3 is TGTGCCAGCACCCAGGGCGTTACGCAGTATTTT.

This clonotype came up many times. The chain has TRBV6-2 or TRBV6-3 and TRBJ2-7, with a weak D call TRBD1 (7 bases). Germline CDR1 is MNHEY and CDR2 is SVGEGT. The CDR3 has 14 amino acids. The V end lost 4 bases, the J end lost 4 bases, and 14 bases lay between the germline ends. In DNA, the CDR3 is TGTGCCAGCAGTTCGACAGGGAGGAGATACGAGCAGTACTTC. Amino acid sequence: CASSSTGRRYEQYF.

In its sample, this clonotype was seen many times. The chain carries TRBV5-1 and TRBJ2-7; TRBD1 might be the D (6 bases). V gave up 4 bases and J gave up 3 bases, with 11 bases separating them. The germline CDR1 and CDR2 sequences are SGHRS and YFSETQ. The CDR3 is 13 residues long. The chain's CDR3 is CASSPGTNYEQYF. The CDR3 DNA reads as TGCGCCAGCAGCCCGGGGACAAACTACGAGCAGTACTTC.

This clonotype has a handful of counts. The J gene is TRBJ1-5, the V gene TRBV7-9; D may be TRBD1 (5 bases). V was trimmed by 4 bases and J by 2 bases, leaving 15 bases between them. Per germline, CDR1 SEHNR and CDR2 FQNEAQ (reference sequence). The CDR3 contains 16 residues. The CDR3 nucleotides are TGTGCCAGCAGCTCGTCCGACCGGGGGGGCAATCAGCCCCAGCATTTT. Translating gives CASSSSDRGGNQPQHF.

This chain joins TRBV6-5 and TRBJ1-2; D possibly corresponds to TRBD1 (5 bases). Germline V gene sequence: CDR1 MNHEY, CDR2 SVGAGI. The CDR3 contains 16 residues. Trimming pared 4 bases from V and 2 bases from J, leaving 17 bases between. The CDR3 bases are TGTGCCAGCAGTTCTGGTCCGGGACCCGGGAACTATGGCTACACCTTC. This encodes CASSSGPGPGNYGYTF.

A word on this clonotype: Since a much larger clone is just one base distant, this may be a read error. The rearrangement uses TRBV6-2 or TRBV6-3 and TRBJ2-3, with D unclear. The germline V gene encodes CDR1 MNHEY and CDR2 SVGEGT. The CDR3 consists of 13 residues. CDR3 sequence (DNA): TGTGTCAGCAGAGAGCTCGCAACAGATACGCAGTATTTT. As protein: CVSRELATDTQYF.

Note on this clonotype: This may stem from a read error, because a much larger clone lies one nucleotide away. The chain employs TRBV20-1 and TRBJ2-1; the match to TRBD2 covers 7 bases. With 2 bases clipped from V and 9 bases from J, the junction kept 16 bases outside the gene matches. Germline V gene sequence: CDR1 DFQATT, CDR2 SNEGSKA (reference sequence). The CDR3 spans 16 residues. The CDR3 is CSARTPTGGGGSEQFF. The CDR3 bases are TGCAGTGCTAGAACCCCGACTGGCGGGGGAGGTAGTGAGCAGTTCTTC.

CDR3 loop: CATSDPRDAYYNEQLAEQFF. DNA of the CDR3: TGTGCCACCAGTGACCCACGGGACGCGTATTACAATGAGCAGTTAGCCGAGCAGTTCTTC. This sequence joins TRBV24-1 and TRBJ2-1; D could derive from TRBD1 or TRBD2 (5 bases each). The CDR3 spans 20 residues. V dropped 4 bases and J dropped 10 bases, with 34 bases sitting between them. Germline CDR1 and CDR2: KGHDR and SFDVKD.

About this clonotype itself: A read error is possible here, since a much larger clone lies one base away. This chain links TRBV7-2 with TRBJ2-7; 8 bases map to TRBD2. The germline gives CDR1 SGHTA, CDR2 FQGNSA. V was clipped by 4 bases and J by 7 bases; unmatched bases: 6. The CDR3 has 13 residues. CDR3 sequence: CASSSGGVNEQYF. Written as DNA, the CDR3 is TGTGCCAGCAGCTCGGGGGGGGTCAATGAGCAGTACTTC.

The rearrangement uses TRBV21-1 and TRBJ1-5; the table's D call of TRBD1 was not tested on the DNA. TRBV21-1 is described as a pseudogene. This CDR3 region has 16 residues. The CDR3 spells CASSKAGGVGNQPQHF. Here the CDR3 DNA reads TGTGCCAGCAGCAAAGCAGGGGGCGTGGGCAATCAGCCCCAGCATTTT.

This clonotype was detected many times. V is TRBV29-1 and J is TRBJ2-7; TRBD2 might be the D (5 bases). The CDR3 is made up of 14 amino acids. Trimming took 4 bases from V and 2 from J, leaving 15 bases between them. Germline V gene data show CDR1 as SQVTM and CDR2 as ANQGSEA. CDR3 amino acids: CSVGRGTNAYEQYF. The CDR3 DNA reads as TGCAGCGTTGGACGGGGTACGAACGCCTACGAGCAGTACTTC.

This clonotype appeared many times. The chain uses TRBV12-3 or TRBV12-4 and TRBJ2-7; 7 bases fit TRBD1. Losses at the gene ends were 3 bases for V and 2 bases for J; bases not matched to a gene: 7. The CDR3 spans 15 residues. CDR3 amino acids: CASSFSGGPPYEQYF. In DNA, the CDR3 is TGTGCCAGCAGTTTTTCAGGGGGACCACCCTACGAGCAGTACTTC.

The chain recombines TRBV6-5 with TRBJ2-7; possibly TRBD2 for D (5 bases). TRBJ2-5 matches the DNA end more closely, so the J call is doubtful. The CDR3 runs 13 residues. Looked up from germline, CDR1 is MNHEY and CDR2 is SVGAGI. The CDR3 coding sequence is TGTGCCAGCAGAGCCGGGGTATTGGAGACCCAGTACTTC. Translation gives CASRAGVLETQYF.

Comments on this clonotype: Being one base from a much bigger clone, this may be a read error. The chain recombines TRBV28 with TRBJ2-7; the match to TRBD2 covers 11 bases. This CDR3 spans 16 amino acids. The germline V gene has CDR1 MDHEN and CDR2 SYDVKM. The trim removed 6 bases at V and 7 bases at J, leaving 14 bases unmatched. The CDR3 is CASSPPPSGGPVEQYF. As DNA, the CDR3 is TGTGCCAGCAGCCCCCCGCCTAGCGGGGGGCCTGTGGAGCAGTACTTC.

The table lists this clonotype with many counts. The rearrangement links TRBV4-3 to TRBJ2-7; D not resolved. CDR3 length: 13 amino acids. Trimming stripped 2 bases from V and 3 bases from J, with 8 bases between. From germline, CDR1 is LGHNA and CDR2 YSLEER. CDR3 residues: CASSQLPGYEQYF. CDR3 nucleotides: TGCGCCAGCAGCCAACTACCGGGCTACGAGCAGTACTTC.

This clonotype was counted only a few times. The chain uses TRBV28 and TRBJ2-1; 15 bases are shared with TRBD2. CDR1 and CDR2 from the germline V gene are MDHEN and SYDVKM. With 7 bases clipped from V and 4 bases from J, the junction kept 8 bases outside the gene matches. This CDR3 is built from 17 residues. The CDR3 is CASTRTSGGAGYNEQFF. In nucleotides, the CDR3 is TGTGCCAGCACCCGGACTAGCGGGGGGGCGGGTTACAATGAGCAGTTCTTC.